Listed below are T cell receptor beta chains from one sample, sequenced in a study of PD-1 blockade in classical Hodgkin lymphoma. Some clones are missing from TCRdb's copy, which holds only in-frame ones; the method was immunoSEQ multiplex PCR. This sample has about 30,000 clones, with about 71% found just once. Sequencing was performed on peripheral blood mononuclear cells (PBMCs), taken before the second cycle of nivolumab. These receptors all come from a human donor with classical Hodgkin lymphoma. Each CDR3 is given with its conserved first and last residue. The D gene is left open where the match is weak. Only part of the rows carry a size: once, few, many, or a class if the clone is expanded.

D gene: .
V gene: TRBV28
CDR3 length: 14
clone size: .
CDR3 protein: CASSSHDYPYEQYF

D gene: TRBD2
V gene: TRBV28
CDR3 length: 18
clone size: few
CDR3 protein: CASSTSLSLAGITDTQYF

D gene: .
V gene: TRBV2
CDR3 length: 15
clone size: .
CDR3 protein: CASRGQIYSNQPQHF

D gene: .
V gene: TRBV6-5
CDR3 length: 15
clone size: few
CDR3 protein: CASSHLGGKSYEQYF

D gene: .
V gene: TRBV5-1
CDR3 length: 14
clone size: once
CDR3 protein: CASSPYRDGLEQYF

D gene: .
V gene: TRBV9
CDR3 length: 14
clone size: .
CDR3 protein: CASSPYGQSYEQYF

D gene: .
V gene: TRBV11-3
CDR3 length: 12
clone size: .
CDR3 protein: CASSPNSYEQYF

D gene: .
V gene: TRBV6-6
CDR3 length: 13
clone size: .
CDR3 protein: CASSSQGNTEAFF

D gene: .
V gene: TRBV5-6
CDR3 length: 17
clone size: .
CDR3 protein: CASSLRGLLYFNMGYTF

D gene: .
V gene: TRBV9
CDR3 length: 15
clone size: .
CDR3 protein: CASSPRGLIEETQYF

D gene: .
V gene: TRBV5-1
CDR3 length: 15
clone size: .
CDR3 protein: CASSLVGSVRTEAFF

D gene: .
V gene: TRBV7-8
CDR3 length: 13
clone size: .
CDR3 protein: CASSQDASYEQYF

D gene: .
V gene: TRBV6-5
CDR3 length: 14
clone size: .
CDR3 protein: CASSLRPWDNTQYF

D gene: TRBD2
V gene: TRBV27
CDR3 length: 13
clone size: .
CDR3 protein: CASSLGLAGVQFF

D gene: TRBD2
V gene: TRBV12-5
CDR3 length: 15
clone size: .
CDR3 protein: CASGLALAGTDTQYF

D gene: .
V gene: TRBV23-1
CDR3 length: 16
clone size: .
CDR3 protein: CASSQSVIATNEKLFF

D gene: TRBD1
V gene: TRBV7-7
CDR3 length: 13
clone size: .
CDR3 protein: CASSSGQGGEAFF

D gene: .
V gene: TRBV6-5
CDR3 length: 13
clone size: .
CDR3 protein: CASSYFGGYEQYF

D gene: .
V gene: TRBV10-3
CDR3 length: 12
clone size: .
CDR3 protein: CAISPNSDEQYF

D gene: .
V gene: TRBV4-3
CDR3 length: 14
clone size: .
CDR3 protein: CANRPTQLNGELFF

D gene: .
V gene: TRBV10-3
CDR3 length: 15
clone size: .
CDR3 protein: CAISAPGTSFGEQYF

D gene: .
V gene: TRBV4-1
CDR3 length: 13
clone size: .
CDR3 protein: CASSRGSGDEQYF

D gene: .
V gene: TRBV6-6
CDR3 length: 15
clone size: .
CDR3 protein: CASSQLRSGANVLTF

D gene: .
V gene: TRBV4-3
CDR3 length: 16
clone size: .
CDR3 protein: CASDQDVSASTDTQYF

D gene: .
V gene: TRBV7-6
CDR3 length: 14
clone size: .
CDR3 protein: CASSSTRGADEQYF

D gene: .
V gene: TRBV5-6
CDR3 length: 16
clone size: .
CDR3 protein: CASSFEWQVNTDTQYF

D gene: .
V gene: TRBV19
CDR3 length: 15
clone size: .
CDR3 protein: CASSILGSVNTEAFF

D gene: .
V gene: TRBV19
CDR3 length: 11
clone size: few
CDR3 protein: CASSMGGWAFF

D gene: TRBD2
V gene: TRBV7-9
CDR3 length: 15
clone size: .
CDR3 protein: CASDGTSGGFGELFF

D gene: .
V gene: TRBV27
CDR3 length: 13
clone size: .
CDR3 protein: CASSFGGHNEQFF

D gene: .
V gene: TRBV21-1
CDR3 length: 17
clone size: .
CDR3 protein: CASSKVPMEGRGQPQHF

D gene: TRBD2
V gene: TRBV11-2
CDR3 length: 15
clone size: once
CDR3 protein: CASSLAGVATDTQYF

D gene: TRBD2
V gene: TRBV11-3
CDR3 length: 15
clone size: once
CDR3 protein: CASSFLGGGTYEQYF

D gene: .
V gene: TRBV7-2
CDR3 length: 14
clone size: .
CDR3 protein: CASSLMRFTDTQYF

D gene: .
V gene: TRBV19
CDR3 length: 13
clone size: .
CDR3 protein: CASTQGSGYEQYF

D gene: .
V gene: TRBV9
CDR3 length: 16
clone size: few
CDR3 protein: CASSANIRGEGNTIYF

D gene: .
V gene: TRBV27
CDR3 length: 15
clone size: .
CDR3 protein: CASSLSPTMGSPLHF

D gene: TRBD2
V gene: TRBV11-1
CDR3 length: 13
clone size: .
CDR3 protein: CASSSGGADTQYF

D gene: .
V gene: TRBV27
CDR3 length: 14
clone size: large
CDR3 protein: CASRLGANTGELFF

D gene: .
V gene: TRBV5-4
CDR3 length: 13
clone size: .
CDR3 protein: CASSPGGIEKAFF

D gene: .
V gene: TRBV30
CDR3 length: 16
clone size: .
CDR3 protein: CAWTPPIRGREETQYF

D gene: TRBD2
V gene: TRBV19
CDR3 length: 12
clone size: .
CDR3 protein: CASGTSGDEQFF